The sequence of this TCR beta chain was determined in a study of CD8 T cells in ankylosing spondylitis. Notes on the study in general: Apparently characteristic of ankylosing spondylitis blood was a TCR beta motif (eight highly homologous variants).

This clonotype occurred many times. Its matching antigen is unknown. Germline CDR1 and CDR2: DFQATT and SNEGSKA (reference sequence). V gave up 0 bases and J gave up 2 bases, with 15 bases separating them. The CDR3 is 16 amino acids. MiXCR, applied by TCRdb to the 5' RACE reads, yields one record per CDR3 protein. The table lists 220,000 or so distinct CDR3 sequences, 10% to 13% of them singletons. Sequencing used blood, either unsorted or a sorted T cell fraction (not recorded which). The chain is built from TRBV20-1 and TRBJ2-3; D perhaps matches TRBD2 (6 bases). The receptor's source is a male donor with ankylosing spondylitis or in good health (not recorded which). The CDR3 bases are TGCAGTGCTAGAGATTGGGCGGGACCACTCACAGATACGCAGTATTTT. Amino acids: CSARDWAGPLTDTQYF.